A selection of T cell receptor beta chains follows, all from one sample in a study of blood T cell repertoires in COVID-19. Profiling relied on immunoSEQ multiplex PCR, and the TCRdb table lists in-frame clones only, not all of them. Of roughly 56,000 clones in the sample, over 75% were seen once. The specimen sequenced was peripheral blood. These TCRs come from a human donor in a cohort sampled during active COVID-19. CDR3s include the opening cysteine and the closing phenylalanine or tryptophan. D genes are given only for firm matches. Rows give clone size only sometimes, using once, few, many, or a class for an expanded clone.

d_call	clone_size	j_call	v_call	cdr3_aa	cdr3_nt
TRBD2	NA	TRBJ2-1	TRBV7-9	CASSFWAGTSGRNEQFF	TGTGCCAGCAGCTTCTGGGCCGGGACTAGCGGCCGGAATGAGCAGTTCTTC
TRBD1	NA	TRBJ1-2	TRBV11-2	CASSLAGRGNYGYTF	TGTGCCAGCAGCTTAGCTGGCAGGGGGAACTATGGCTACACCTTC
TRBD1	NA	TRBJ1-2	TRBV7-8	CASSLGQGVDYGYTF	TGTGCCAGCAGCTTGGGTCAGGGGGTTGACTATGGCTACACCTTC
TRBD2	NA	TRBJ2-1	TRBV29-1	CSVQTSGSYNEQFF	TGCAGCGTTCAGACTAGCGGGAGCTACAATGAGCAGTTCTTC
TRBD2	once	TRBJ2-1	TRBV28	CASSLSGTSGRNEQFF	TGTGCCAGCAGTTTATCTGGGACTAGCGGGCGGAATGAGCAGTTCTTC
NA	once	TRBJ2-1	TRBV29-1	CSVLGARDEQFF	TGCAGCGTTTTAGGGGCGCGAGATGAGCAGTTCTTC
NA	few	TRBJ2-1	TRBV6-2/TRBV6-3	CASTPLTGGEQFF	TGTGCCAGCACCCCTCTTACCGGCGGCGAGCAGTTCTTC
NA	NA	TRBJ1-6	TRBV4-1	CASSQGHYNSPLHF	TGCGCCAGCAGCCAAGGGCACTATAATTCACCCCTCCACTTT
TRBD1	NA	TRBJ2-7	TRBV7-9	CASSSVRFVQGYGQYF	TGTGCCAGCAGCTCAGTCAGATTTGTACAGGGGTACGGGCAGTACTTC
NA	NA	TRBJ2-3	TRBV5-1	CASKGPGVTDTQYF	TGCGCCAGCAAGGGGCCAGGGGTGACAGATACGCAGTATTTT
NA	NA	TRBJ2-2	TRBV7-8	CASSLLTSTNTGELFF	TGTGCCAGCAGCTTATTAACTAGCACAAACACCGGGGAGCTGTTTTTT
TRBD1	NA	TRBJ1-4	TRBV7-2	CASSATSLGQGGEKLFF	TGTGCCAGCAGCGCCACCTCCCTGGGACAGGGGGGGGAAAAACTGTTTTTT
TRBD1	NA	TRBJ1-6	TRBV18	CASSLGQGANSPLHF	TGTGCCAGCTCACTAGGACAGGGGGCTAATTCACCCCTCCACTTT
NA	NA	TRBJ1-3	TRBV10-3	CAISDLGASGNTIYF	TGTGCCATCAGTGATTTGGGGGCTTCTGGAAACACCATATATTTT
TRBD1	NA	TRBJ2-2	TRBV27	CASRATGTNTGELFF	TGTGCCAGCAGGGCGACAGGGACGAACACCGGGGAGCTGTTTTTT
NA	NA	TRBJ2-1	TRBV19	CASPPRRESSYNEQFF	TGTGCCAGTCCCCCCCGGAGGGAGAGCTCCTACAATGAGCAGTTCTTC
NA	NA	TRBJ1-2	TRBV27	CASSSRRHYGYTF	TGTGCCAGCAGCTCTAGACGGCACTATGGCTACACCTTC
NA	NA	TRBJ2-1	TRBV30	CAWRAGSYNEQFF	TGTGCCTGGAGGGCGGGCTCCTACAATGAGCAGTTCTTC
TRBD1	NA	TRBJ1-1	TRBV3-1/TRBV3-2	CASSALQGAGTEAFF	TGTGCCAGCAGCGCACTACAGGGGGCCGGCACTGAAGCTTTCTTT
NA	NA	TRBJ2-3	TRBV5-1	CASSPGLHTDTQYF	TGCGCCAGCAGCCCCGGACTTCACACAGATACGCAGTATTTT
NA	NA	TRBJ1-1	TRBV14	CASSLQGRVAFF	TGTGCCAGCAGCCTTCAGGGCCGGGTGGCTTTCTTT
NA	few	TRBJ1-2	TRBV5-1	CASSLEAAQTPYTF	TGCGCCAGCAGCTTGGAGGCGGCACAAACCCCTTACACCTTC
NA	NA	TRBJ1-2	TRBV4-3	CASSQGEEGTYGYTF	TGCGCCAGCAGCCAAGGGGAAGAGGGAACCTATGGCTACACCTTC
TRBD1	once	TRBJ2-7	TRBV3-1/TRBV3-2	CASSQGQGSYEQYF	TGTGCCAGCAGCCAAGGACAGGGATCCTACGAGCAGTACTTC
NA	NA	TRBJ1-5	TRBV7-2	CASRNLQGTSNQPQHF	TGTGCCAGCAGGAACCTACAGGGAACTAGCAATCAGCCCCAGCATTTT
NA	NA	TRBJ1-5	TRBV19	CASSDSRGGPMSNQPQHF	TGTGCCAGTAGTGATTCAAGGGGCGGCCCTATGAGCAATCAGCCCCAGCATTTT
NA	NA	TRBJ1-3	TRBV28	CASSFPLTGNTIYF	TGTGCCAGCAGTTTCCCCCTTACTGGAAACACCATATATTTT
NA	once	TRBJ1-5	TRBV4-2	CASSQESWGGGNQPQHF	TGTGCCAGCAGCCAAGAAAGTTGGGGCGGAGGCAATCAGCCCCAGCATTTT
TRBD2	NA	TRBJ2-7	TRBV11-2	CASSLTQTSGSSYEQYF	TGTGCCAGCAGCTTAACACAGACTAGCGGGAGCTCCTACGAGCAGTACTTC
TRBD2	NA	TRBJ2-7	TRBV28	CASSLLGLAALYEQYF	TGTGCCAGCAGTTTACTGGGACTAGCGGCTCTCTACGAGCAGTACTTC
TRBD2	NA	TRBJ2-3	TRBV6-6	CASRDTSGATDTQYF	TGTGCCAGCAGAGACACTAGCGGGGCCACAGATACGCAGTATTTT
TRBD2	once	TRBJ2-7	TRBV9	CASSVRTSGKSYEQYF	TGTGCCAGCAGCGTACGCACTAGCGGAAAGTCCTACGAGCAGTACTTC
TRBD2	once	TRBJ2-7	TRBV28	CASSLAVPYEQYF	TGTGCCAGCAGCCTAGCGGTGCCCTACGAGCAGTACTTC
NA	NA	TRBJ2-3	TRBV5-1	CASSSGTLTDTQYF	TGCGCCAGCAGCTCCGGGACTTTAACAGATACGCAGTATTTT
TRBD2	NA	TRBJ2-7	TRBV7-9	CASSSSGGEQYF	TGTGCCAGCAGCTCTAGCGGGGGCGAGCAGTACTTC
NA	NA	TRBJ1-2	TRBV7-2	CASSLGGTGYGYTF	TGTGCCAGCAGCTTAGGAGGAACGGGCTATGGCTACACCTTC
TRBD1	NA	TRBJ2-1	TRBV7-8	CASSRQGRGDEQFF	TGTGCCAGCAGCCGACAGGGCAGAGGTGATGAGCAGTTCTTC
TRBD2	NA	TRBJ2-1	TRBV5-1	CASSLGGSEYGEQFF	TGCGCCAGCAGCTTAGGCGGGAGTGAATACGGAGAGCAGTTCTTC
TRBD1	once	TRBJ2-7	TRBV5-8	CASSFRDREYEQYF	TGTGCCAGCAGCTTTCGGGACAGGGAGTACGAGCAGTACTTC
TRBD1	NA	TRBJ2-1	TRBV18	CASSPGPGGDEQFF	TGTGCCAGCTCACCAGGGCCAGGGGGCGATGAGCAGTTCTTC
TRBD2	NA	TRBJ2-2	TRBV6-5	CASAGTSHTGELFF	TGTGCCAGCGCCGGGACTAGCCACACCGGGGAGCTGTTTTTT
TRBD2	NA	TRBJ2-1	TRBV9	CASTESGTSGSRPSYNEQFF	TGTGCCAGCACCGAATCCGGGACTAGCGGGAGTAGACCGTCCTACAATGAGCAGTTCTTC
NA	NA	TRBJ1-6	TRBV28	CASSLFQGNNSPLHF	TGTGCCAGCAGTTTATTCCAGGGTAATAATTCACCCCTCCACTTT
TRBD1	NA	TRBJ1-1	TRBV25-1	CASLEDRGGTEAFF	TGTGCCAGCCTCGAGGACAGGGGAGGAACTGAAGCTTTCTTT
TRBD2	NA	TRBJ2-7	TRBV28	CASTQLAGPVSEQYF	TGTGCCAGCACCCAACTAGCGGGGCCAGTCTCCGAGCAGTACTTC
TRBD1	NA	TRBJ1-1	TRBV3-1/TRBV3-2	CASSQDLRTGVAFF	TGTGCCAGCAGCCAAGACCTACGGACAGGGGTGGCTTTCTTT
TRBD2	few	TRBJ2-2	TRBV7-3	CASSTGASGARVNTGELFF	TGTGCCAGCAGCACCGGAGCTAGCGGGGCCCGGGTGAACACCGGGGAGCTGTTTTTT
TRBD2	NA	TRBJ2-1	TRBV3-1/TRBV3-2	CASSPSSGGINNEQFF	TGTGCCAGCAGCCCTTCAAGCGGGGGGATAAACAATGAGCAGTTCTTC